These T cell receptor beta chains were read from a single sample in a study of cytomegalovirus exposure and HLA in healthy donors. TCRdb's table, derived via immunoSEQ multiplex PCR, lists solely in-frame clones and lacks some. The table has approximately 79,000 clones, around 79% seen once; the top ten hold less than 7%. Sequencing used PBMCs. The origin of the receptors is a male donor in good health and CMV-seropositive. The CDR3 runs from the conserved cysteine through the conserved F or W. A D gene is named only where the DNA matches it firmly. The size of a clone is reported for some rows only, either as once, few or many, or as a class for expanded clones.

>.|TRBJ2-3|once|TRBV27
TGTGCCAGCAGTTTGTCGGACTCAACGATCACAGATACGCAGTATTTT
CASSLSDSTITDTQYF
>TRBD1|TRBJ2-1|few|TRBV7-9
TGTGCCAGCAGCCGACTCCGGACAGGGAAAGATGAGCAGTTCTTC
CASSRLRTGKDEQFF
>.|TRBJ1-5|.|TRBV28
TGTGCCAGCAGTCCCCGGGTGGTGAGCAATCAGCCCCAGCATTTT
CASSPRVVSNQPQHF
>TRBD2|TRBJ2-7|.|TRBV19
TGTGCCAGTAGTATAAGCGGGAGTTTCTCCGAGCAGTACTTC
CASSISGSFSEQYF
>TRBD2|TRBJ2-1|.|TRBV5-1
TGCGCCAGCAGCTTGTTGAGTCTAGCGGGAGGCGTCAATGAGCAGTTCTTC
CASSLLSLAGGVNEQFF
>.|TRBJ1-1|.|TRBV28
TGTGCCAGCACCTCGGCGGGAGGTCTGACTGAAGCTTTCTTT
CASTSAGGLTEAFF
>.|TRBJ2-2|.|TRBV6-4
TGTGCCAGCAGTGAGGAGTTCACCGGGGAGCTGTTTTTT
CASSEEFTGELFF
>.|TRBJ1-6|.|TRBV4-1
TGCGCCAGCAGCCCAGGCGTCGTCGCTAATTCACCCCTCCACTTT
CASSPGVVANSPLHF
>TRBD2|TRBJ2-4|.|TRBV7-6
TGTGCCAGCAGCTGGGGCGGGGGGCGTTTTAGCGACATTCAGTACTTC
CASSWGGGRFSDIQYF
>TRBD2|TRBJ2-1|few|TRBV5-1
TGCGCCAGCAGGACATCCGGGACTAGGCACAATGAGCAGTTCTTC
CASRTSGTRHNEQFF
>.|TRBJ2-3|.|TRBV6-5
TGTGCCAGCAGTTTTAGCGGAGCAGGGTACGGAGATACGCAGTATTTT
CASSFSGAGYGDTQYF
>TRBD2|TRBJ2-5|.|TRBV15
TGTGCCACCAGCAGAGATCGTGCTAGCGGGAGTGAGACCCAGTACTTC
CATSRDRASGSETQYF
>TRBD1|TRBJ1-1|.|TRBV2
TGTGCCAGCAGTATCGAACAGGGGGCCCGTGAAGCTTTCTTT
CASSIEQGAREAFF
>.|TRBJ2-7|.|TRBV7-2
TGTGCCAGCAGCTTAGTCTGGAGCGGCCGCCCTATGGATGAGCAGTACTTC
CASSLVWSGRPMDEQYF
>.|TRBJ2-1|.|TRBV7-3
TGTGCCAGCAGCTTATTAGGGACTCATAGAACTATCAGCTCCTACAATGAGCAGTTCTTC
CASSLLGTHRTISSYNEQFF
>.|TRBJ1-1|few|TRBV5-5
TGTGCCAGCAGCCTGATCCGGAGAATGAACACTGAAGCTTTCTTT
CASSLIRRMNTEAFF
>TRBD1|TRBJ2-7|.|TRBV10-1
TGCGCCAGCTTTGAGACAGGGTCCTACGAGCAGTACTTC
CASFETGSYEQYF
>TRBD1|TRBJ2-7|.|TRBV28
TGTGCCAGCAGCTACTTTCCGGGACAGGGGTGGGAGCAGTACTTC
CASSYFPGQGWEQYF
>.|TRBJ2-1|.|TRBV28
TGTGCCAGCAGTGTGGACACCCCCAATGAGCAGTTCTTC
CASSVDTPNEQFF
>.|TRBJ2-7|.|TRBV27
TGTGCCAGCAGTTTCGGGGTTCCGAGCTCCTACGAGCAGTACTTC
CASSFGVPSSYEQYF
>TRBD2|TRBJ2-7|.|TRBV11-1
TGTGCCAGCAGCTTAGAAAGCGGGAGTCACCACGAGCAGTACTTC
CASSLESGSHHEQYF
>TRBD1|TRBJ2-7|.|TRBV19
TGTGCCAGTAGTATCTCATACCGGGACAGCTACGAGCAGTACTTC
CASSISYRDSYEQYF
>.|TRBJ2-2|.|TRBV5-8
TGTGCCAGCCGTCTTCCCGGGGAGCTGTTTTTT
CASRLPGELFF
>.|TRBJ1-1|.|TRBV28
TGTGCCAGCAGCCTGTACCAGGGGAACACTGAAGCTTTCTTT
CASSLYQGNTEAFF
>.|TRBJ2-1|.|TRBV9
TGTGCCAGCAGCGTAGGGACTTCGACCTACAATGAGCAGTTCTTC
CASSVGTSTYNEQFF
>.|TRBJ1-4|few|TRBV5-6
TGTGCCAGCAGCCCAATTGGCCGGGGGGAAGGCGAAAAACTGTTTTTT
CASSPIGRGEGEKLFF
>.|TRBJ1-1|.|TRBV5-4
TGTGCCAGCAGCTTGACGGGGAACACTGAAGCTTTCTTT
CASSLTGNTEAFF
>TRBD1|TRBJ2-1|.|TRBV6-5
TGTGCCAGCAGTTACGCGGGACAGGGCACCCCCAATGAGCAGTTCTTC
CASSYAGQGTPNEQFF
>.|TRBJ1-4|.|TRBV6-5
TGTGCCAGCAGTTACTCATTACTGTCTAATGAAAAACTGTTTTTT
CASSYSLLSNEKLFF
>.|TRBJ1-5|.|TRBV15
TGTGCCACCAGCAGAGATCAGGCGACGATGAGGCCCCAGCATTTT
CATSRDQATMRPQHF
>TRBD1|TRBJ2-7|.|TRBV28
TGTGCCAGCAGTCCTCCCGGGACAGGGTCCTACGAGCAGTACTTC
CASSPPGTGSYEQYF
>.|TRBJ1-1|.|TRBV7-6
TGTGCCAGCAGCCCTACAGACAGCCCTTACACTGAAGCTTTCTTT
CASSPTDSPYTEAFF
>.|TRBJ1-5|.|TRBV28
TGTGCCAGCAGTCCTGGGGATCGGGGGAACAATCAGCCCCAGCATTTT
CASSPGDRGNNQPQHF
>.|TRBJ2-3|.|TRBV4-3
TGCGCCAGCAGCGTTGTCCTAGTGGATAGCACAGATACGCAGTATTTT
CASSVVLVDSTDTQYF
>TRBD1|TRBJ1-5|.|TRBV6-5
TGTGCCAGCAGACGACAGGGCGTGAGCAATCAGCCCCAGCATTTT
CASRRQGVSNQPQHF
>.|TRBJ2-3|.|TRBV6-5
TGTGCCAGCAGTTACTCGATGGGGCACGCAGATACGCAGTATTTT
CASSYSMGHADTQYF
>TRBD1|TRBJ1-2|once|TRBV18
TGTGCCAGCTCACAAGACAGGGGCTATGGCTACACCTTC
CASSQDRGYGYTF
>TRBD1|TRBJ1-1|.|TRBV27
TGTGCCAGCAGCACCCTGGGGACAGCTGTCTTT
CASSTLGTAVF
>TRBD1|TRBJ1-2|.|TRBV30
TGTGCCTGGCGGGACAGGGGGCTCGATGGCTACACCTTC
CAWRDRGLDGYTF
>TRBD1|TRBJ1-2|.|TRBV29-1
TGCAGCGTTGAAGAGACAGGGGGGAGGTGGGGCTACACCTTC
CSVEETGGRWGYTF